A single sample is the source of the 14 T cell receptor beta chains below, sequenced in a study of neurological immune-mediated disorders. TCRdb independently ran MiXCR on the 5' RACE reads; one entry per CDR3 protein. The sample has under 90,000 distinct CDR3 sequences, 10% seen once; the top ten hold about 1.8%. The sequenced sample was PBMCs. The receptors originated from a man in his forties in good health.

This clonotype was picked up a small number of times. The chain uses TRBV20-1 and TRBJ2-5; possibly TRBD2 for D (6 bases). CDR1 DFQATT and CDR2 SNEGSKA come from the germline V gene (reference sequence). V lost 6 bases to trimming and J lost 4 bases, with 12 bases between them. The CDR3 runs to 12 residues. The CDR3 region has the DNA TGCAGTGCCCGGGGACTGGGAGAGACCCAGTACTTC. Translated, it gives CSARGLGETQYF.

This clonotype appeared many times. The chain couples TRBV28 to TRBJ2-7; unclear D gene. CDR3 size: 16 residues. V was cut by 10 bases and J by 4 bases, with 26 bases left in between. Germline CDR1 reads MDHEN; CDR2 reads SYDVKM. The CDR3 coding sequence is TGTGCCACTTTCCCACCAACTATCGGGCCCTTATACGAGCAGTACTTC. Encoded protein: CATFPPTIGPLYEQYF.

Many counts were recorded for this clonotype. CDR3 sequence (DNA): TGTGCCAGCAGCGTTTGCGGACAGGGAGTTCAGCCCCAGCATTTT. This encodes CASSVCGQGVQPQHF. The V call is TRBV9, the J call TRBJ1-5; TRBD1 aligns across 8 bases. CDR1 is SGDLS, CDR2 YYNGEE, per germline. J was trimmed by 6 bases and V by 2 bases; bases with no gene match: 7. The length of the CDR3 is 15 residues. Full variable domain (missing parts from reference TRBV9 and TRBJ1-5): DSGVTQTPKHLITATGQRVTLRCSPRSGDLSVYWYQQSLDQGLQFLIQYYNGEERAKGNILERFSAQQFPDLHSELNLSSLELGDSALYFCASSVCGQGVQPQHFGDGTRLSIL.

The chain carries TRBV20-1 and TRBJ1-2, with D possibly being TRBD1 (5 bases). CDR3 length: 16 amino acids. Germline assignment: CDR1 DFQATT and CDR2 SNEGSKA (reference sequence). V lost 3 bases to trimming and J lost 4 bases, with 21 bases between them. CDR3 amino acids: CSASYPRDSNFYGYTF. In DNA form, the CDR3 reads TGCAGTGCTAGCTACCCCCGGGACTCTAATTTCTATGGCTACACCTTC.

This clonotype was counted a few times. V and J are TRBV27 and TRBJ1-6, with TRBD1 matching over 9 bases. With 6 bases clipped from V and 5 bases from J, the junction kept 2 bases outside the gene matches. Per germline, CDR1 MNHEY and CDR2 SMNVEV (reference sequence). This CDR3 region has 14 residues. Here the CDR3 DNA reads TGTGCCAGCAGGGGGACAGGGCATAATTCACCCCTCCACTTT. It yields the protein CASRGTGHNSPLHF.

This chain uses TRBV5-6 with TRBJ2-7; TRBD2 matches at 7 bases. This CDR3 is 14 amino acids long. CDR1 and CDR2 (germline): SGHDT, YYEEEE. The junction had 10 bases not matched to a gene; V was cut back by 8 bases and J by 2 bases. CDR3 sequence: CASSQAGTTYEQYF. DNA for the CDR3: TGTGCCAGTTCCCAAGCGGGGACCACCTACGAGCAGTACTTC.

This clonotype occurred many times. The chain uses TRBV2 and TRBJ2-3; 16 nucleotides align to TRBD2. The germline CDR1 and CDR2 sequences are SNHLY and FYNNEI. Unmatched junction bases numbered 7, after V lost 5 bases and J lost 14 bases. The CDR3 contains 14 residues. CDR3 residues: CASSPGTSGGASYF. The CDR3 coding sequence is TGTGCCAGCAGTCCTGGGACTAGCGGGGGGGCCTCGTATTTT.

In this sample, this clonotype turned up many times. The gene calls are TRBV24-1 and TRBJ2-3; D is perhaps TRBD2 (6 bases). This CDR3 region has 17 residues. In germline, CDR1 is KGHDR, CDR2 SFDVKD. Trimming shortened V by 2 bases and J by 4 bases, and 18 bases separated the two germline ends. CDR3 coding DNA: TGTGCCACCAGTGATTCGCGGGACCCCCCGGGGCCAGATACGCAGTATTTT. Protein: CATSDSRDPPGPDTQYF.

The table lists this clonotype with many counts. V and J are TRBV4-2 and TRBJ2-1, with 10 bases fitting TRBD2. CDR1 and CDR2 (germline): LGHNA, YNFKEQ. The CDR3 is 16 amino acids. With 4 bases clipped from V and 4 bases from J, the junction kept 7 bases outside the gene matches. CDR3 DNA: TGTGCCAGCAGCCCCCGTAGTAGCGGGAGGTACAATGAGCAGTTCTTC. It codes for CASSPRSSGRYNEQFF.

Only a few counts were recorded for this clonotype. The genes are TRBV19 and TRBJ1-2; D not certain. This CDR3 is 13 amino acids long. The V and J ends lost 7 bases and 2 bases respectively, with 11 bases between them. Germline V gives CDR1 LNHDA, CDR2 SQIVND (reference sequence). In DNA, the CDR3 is TGTGCCAGTACCCCCATTGGAAACTATGGCTACACCTTC. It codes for CASTPIGNYGYTF.

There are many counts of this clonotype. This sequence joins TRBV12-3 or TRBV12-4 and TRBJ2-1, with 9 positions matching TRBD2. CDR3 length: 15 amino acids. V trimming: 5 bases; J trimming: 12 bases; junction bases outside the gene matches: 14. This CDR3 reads CASSQILAGPVGQFF. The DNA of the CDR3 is TGTGCCAGCAGTCAAATTCTAGCGGGACCGGTCGGGCAGTTCTTC.

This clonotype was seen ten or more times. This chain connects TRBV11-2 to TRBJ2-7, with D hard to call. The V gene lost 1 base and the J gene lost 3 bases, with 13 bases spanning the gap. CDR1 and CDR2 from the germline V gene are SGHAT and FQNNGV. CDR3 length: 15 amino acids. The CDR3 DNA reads TGTGCCAGCAGCTTAGGCAGGCGCCTAAACTACGAGCAGTACTTC. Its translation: CASSLGRRLNYEQYF.

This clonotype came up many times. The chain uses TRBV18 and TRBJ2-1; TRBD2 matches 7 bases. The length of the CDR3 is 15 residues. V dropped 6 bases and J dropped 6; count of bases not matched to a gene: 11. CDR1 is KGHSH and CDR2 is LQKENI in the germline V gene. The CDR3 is CASSLWRESPNEQFF. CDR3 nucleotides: TGTGCCAGCTCCTTGTGGCGGGAGAGTCCCAATGAGCAGTTCTTC.

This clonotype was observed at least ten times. The CDR3 sequence is CATLAGVSTDTQYF. The CDR3 DNA reads TGTGCCACCCTAGCGGGAGTAAGCACAGATACGCAGTATTTT. The V and J genes are TRBV10-3 and TRBJ2-3; 10 bases map to TRBD2. The CDR3 runs 14 residues. The V segment lost 10 bases and the J segment 0 bases; nucleotides outside the gene matches: 4. CDR1 ENHRY and CDR2 SYGVKD come from the germline V gene.